This T cell receptor beta chain emerged from a study of OX40 agonist ivuxolimab in advanced cancers. On the study more broadly: Patients were given ivuxolimab, an antibody that agonizes OX40 (CD134). Study-wide results and limits: Some patients without response likewise showed low normalized clonal expansion. The work left the antigen specificity of expanded peripheral T cells undetermined. More expanded clones were seen, on average, in CD8+ T cells than in CD4+.

Points on this clone: Its target is unknown.

This CDR3 region has 14 residues. Germline V lookup: CDR1 SGHNT, CDR2 YYREEE (reference sequence). V lost 1 base and J 7 bases, leaving 11 bases between the germline ends. Generated by immunoSEQ multiplex PCR, the TCRdb table keeps only in-frame clones and is missing some. The sample carries around 63,000 clones, approximately 90% recorded once. The chain recombines TRBV5-4 with TRBJ1-4; D not resolved. This TCR was recovered from an adult with an advanced solid tumor such as melanoma, head and neck, liver or kidney cancer. The sequenced sample was CD4+ or CD8+ T cells sorted from blood, obtained in a trial of the OX40 agonist ivuxolimab. CDR3 nucleotides: TGTGCCAGCAGCTTGAATTTGAATAGTGAAAAACTGTTTTTT. Translation: CASSLNLNSEKLFF.